The 2 T cell receptor beta chains listed next were all sequenced from one sample in a study of cytomegalovirus exposure and HLA in healthy donors. Clones were sequenced by immunoSEQ multiplex PCR, and TCRdb holds only the in-frame ones, with some missing. This table has around 69,000 clones, 96% appearing once. Sequencing was performed on PBMCs. The receptors derive from a woman under 30 in good health and CMV-seropositive.

The chain combines TRBV5-1 with TRBJ1-1, with TRBD1 matching over 7 bases. The ends lost 4 bases at V and 0 bases at J; junction bases unmatched: 6. Germline CDR1 is SGHRS and CDR2 is YFSETQ. The CDR3 sequence is 15 residues long. The DNA for the CDR3 is TGCGCCAGCAGCGGCGGACAGGCCCTGAACACTGAAGCTTTCTTT. This codes for CASSGGQALNTEAFF.

The V call is TRBV4-1, the J call TRBJ1-1, with unresolved D. The V end lost 0 bases, the J end lost 9 bases, and 11 bases lay between the germline ends. Germline V CDR1 and CDR2: MGHRA, YSYEKL. The CDR3 spans 13 residues. This CDR3 is CASSQDIAGQAFF. The CDR3 coding sequence is TGCGCCAGCAGCCAAGATATCGCAGGTCAAGCTTTCTTT.